This is a list of T cell receptor beta chains from one sample in a study of a mutant IDH1 vaccine in newly diagnosed glioma. The method was immunoSEQ multiplex PCR; TCRdb's version includes in-frame clones alone and lacks a portion of them. Of approximately 82,000 clones listed, approximately 85% are singletons. These receptors have no identified antigens. This sample comprised PBMCs, obtained from a glioma patient whose treatment included an IDH1 peptide vaccine. These receptors were taken from a man between 25 and 39 years old with glioma. Some clones in this sample may be carry-over from other donors' samples. The CDR3 runs from the conserved cysteine through the conserved F or W. Each record gives: clone size, J gene, V gene, D gene, CDR3 protein, CDR3 DNA. A D gene is named only where the DNA matches it firmly. A clone size is listed for some rows: how often the clone was seen (once, few, many), or a class if it is expanded.

abundance: .
j_gene: TRBJ1-3
v_gene: TRBV19
d_gene: .
CDR3aa: CASSIGLRGASGNTIYF
CDR3nt: TGTGCCAGCAGTATAGGATTACGAGGGGCCTCTGGAAACACCATATATTTT

abundance: .
j_gene: TRBJ1-3
v_gene: TRBV11-2
d_gene: TRBD1
CDR3aa: CASSLGRGPGNTIYF
CDR3nt: TGTGCCAGCAGCTTAGGCAGGGGGCCTGGAAACACCATATATTTT

abundance: few
j_gene: TRBJ1-2
v_gene: TRBV18
d_gene: .
CDR3aa: CASSRNREGYTF
CDR3nt: TGTGCCAGCTCTCGGAACAGGGAGGGCTACACCTTC

abundance: .
j_gene: TRBJ2-3
v_gene: TRBV4-1
d_gene: .
CDR3aa: CASSRGPTSTDTQYF
CDR3nt: TGCGCCAGCAGCCGCGGACCGACTAGCACAGATACGCAGTATTTT

abundance: once
j_gene: TRBJ1-6
v_gene: TRBV7-8
d_gene: .
CDR3aa: CASSLDSSYNSPLHF
CDR3nt: TGTGCCAGCAGCTTGGATAGCTCCTATAATTCACCCCTCCACTTT

abundance: .
j_gene: TRBJ2-7
v_gene: TRBV5-5
d_gene: .
CDR3aa: CASSLPSPSYEQYF
CDR3nt: TGTGCCAGCAGCTTGCCTAGTCCTTCCTACGAGCAGTACTTC

abundance: .
j_gene: TRBJ2-7
v_gene: TRBV4-3
d_gene: .
CDR3aa: CASSQETENSYEQYF
CDR3nt: TGCGCCAGCAGCCAAGAGACAGAAAACTCCTACGAGCAGTACTTC

abundance: .
j_gene: TRBJ1-5
v_gene: TRBV5-1
d_gene: .
CDR3aa: CASSLAGSGQPQHF
CDR3nt: TGCGCCAGCAGCTTGGCGGGGTCTGGTCAGCCCCAGCATTTT

abundance: .
j_gene: TRBJ1-5
v_gene: TRBV5-4
d_gene: .
CDR3aa: CASSLDSQPQHF
CDR3nt: TGTGCCAGCAGCTTGGACTCCCAGCCCCAGCATTTT

abundance: .
j_gene: TRBJ1-1
v_gene: TRBV2
d_gene: .
CDR3aa: CASSGGVANTEAFF
CDR3nt: TGTGCCAGCAGTGGGGGGGTAGCGAACACTGAAGCTTTCTTT

abundance: .
j_gene: TRBJ2-4
v_gene: TRBV4-1
d_gene: .
CDR3aa: CASSGIREENIQYF
CDR3nt: TGCGCCAGCAGCGGAATTCGGGAAGAAAACATTCAGTACTTC

abundance: .
j_gene: TRBJ2-7
v_gene: TRBV30
d_gene: .
CDR3aa: CAWNRLMGEQYF
CDR3nt: TGTGCCTGGAATCGGCTAATGGGCGAGCAGTACTTC

abundance: few
j_gene: TRBJ1-2
v_gene: TRBV9
d_gene: TRBD1
CDR3aa: CASSSRGGYGYTF
CDR3nt: TGTGCCAGCAGCTCCAGGGGGGGCTATGGCTACACCTTC

abundance: .
j_gene: TRBJ1-3
v_gene: TRBV28
d_gene: .
CDR3aa: CASSRQRTIGRNTIYF
CDR3nt: TGTGCCAGCAGCCGTCAAAGGACTATTGGTAGAAACACCATATATTTT

abundance: .
j_gene: TRBJ1-5
v_gene: TRBV7-2
d_gene: .
CDR3aa: CASSLHGGSNQPQHF
CDR3nt: TGTGCCAGCAGCCTCCACGGGGGGAGCAATCAGCCCCAGCATTTT

abundance: once
j_gene: TRBJ2-7
v_gene: TRBV7-9
d_gene: .
CDR3aa: CASSLGSWYEQYF
CDR3nt: TGTGCCAGCAGCTTAGGTTCTTGGTACGAGCAGTACTTC

abundance: .
j_gene: TRBJ1-5
v_gene: TRBV10-3
d_gene: TRBD1
CDR3aa: CAISTGDPSNQPQHF
CDR3nt: TGTGCCATCAGTACAGGGGACCCCTCCAATCAGCCCCAGCATTTT

abundance: .
j_gene: TRBJ1-4
v_gene: TRBV2
d_gene: .
CDR3aa: CASSYGFATNEKLFF
CDR3nt: TGTGCCAGCAGCTACGGGTTTGCAACTAATGAAAAACTGTTTTTT

abundance: .
j_gene: TRBJ1-5
v_gene: TRBV4-2
d_gene: .
CDR3aa: CASSLRFDHFNQPQHF
CDR3nt: TGTGCCAGCAGCCTTAGATTTGACCATTTCAATCAGCCCCAGCATTTT

abundance: .
j_gene: TRBJ1-2
v_gene: TRBV5-4
d_gene: TRBD1
CDR3aa: CASSLVIGTENGYTF
CDR3nt: TGTGCCAGCAGCTTGGTAATCGGGACAGAAAATGGCTACACCTTC

abundance: .
j_gene: TRBJ2-3
v_gene: TRBV2
d_gene: TRBD2
CDR3aa: CASSPSPGLAGVTQYF
CDR3nt: TGTGCCAGCAGCCCTTCACCGGGACTAGCGGGAGTTACGCAGTATTTT

abundance: .
j_gene: TRBJ2-7
v_gene: TRBV4-1
d_gene: .
CDR3aa: CASSPAGGALLSYEQYF
CDR3nt: TGCGCCAGCAGCCCGGCCGGGGGAGCGCTCCTCTCCTACGAGCAGTACTTC

abundance: .
j_gene: TRBJ2-7
v_gene: TRBV6-5
d_gene: TRBD1
CDR3aa: CASSPTGPFSYEQYF
CDR3nt: TGTGCCAGCAGCCCGACAGGGCCTTTCTCCTACGAGCAGTACTTC

abundance: .
j_gene: TRBJ1-4
v_gene: TRBV5-1
d_gene: TRBD1
CDR3aa: CASSLGRTGNNEKLFF
CDR3nt: TGCGCCAGCAGCTTGGGAAGGACAGGGAATAATGAAAAACTGTTTTTT

abundance: few
j_gene: TRBJ1-1
v_gene: TRBV28
d_gene: .
CDR3aa: CASSHPMNTEAFF
CDR3nt: TGTGCCAGCAGCCATCCGATGAACACTGAAGCTTTCTTT

abundance: .
j_gene: TRBJ1-6
v_gene: TRBV14
d_gene: .
CDR3aa: CASSQDSGDRSPLHF
CDR3nt: TGTGCCAGCAGCCAAGATTCCGGGGATCGTTCACCCCTCCACTTT

abundance: .
j_gene: TRBJ2-3
v_gene: TRBV5-1
d_gene: TRBD2
CDR3aa: CATGTSGVSTDTQYF
CDR3nt: TGCGCCACCGGGACTAGCGGGGTCAGCACAGATACGCAGTATTTT

abundance: once
j_gene: TRBJ2-7
v_gene: TRBV6-5
d_gene: .
CDR3aa: CASGLHGRGQGYEQYF
CDR3nt: TGTGCCAGCGGTTTGCACGGAAGGGGACAAGGCTACGAGCAGTACTTC

abundance: .
j_gene: TRBJ2-7
v_gene: TRBV7-2
d_gene: TRBD2
CDR3aa: CASSLAELAAYEQYF
CDR3nt: TGTGCCAGCAGCTTAGCCGAACTAGCGGCCTACGAGCAGTACTTC

abundance: .
j_gene: TRBJ2-3
v_gene: TRBV9
d_gene: .
CDR3aa: CASSPYLGATTDTQYF
CDR3nt: TGTGCCAGCAGCCCGTACCTGGGAGCTACCACAGATACGCAGTATTTT

abundance: .
j_gene: TRBJ1-6
v_gene: TRBV15
d_gene: .
CDR3aa: CATSRDKGSWNSPLHF
CDR3nt: TGTGCCACCAGCAGAGATAAGGGAAGTTGGAATTCACCCCTCCACTTT

abundance: .
j_gene: TRBJ1-4
v_gene: TRBV6-5
d_gene: .
CDR3aa: CASSRDTGPDEKLFF
CDR3nt: TGTGCCAGCAGCCGGGACACAGGGCCGGATGAAAAACTGTTTTTT

abundance: .
j_gene: TRBJ2-5
v_gene: TRBV27
d_gene: .
CDR3aa: CASSLSLRRTQYF
CDR3nt: TGTGCCAGCAGTTTGTCCCTCCGGAGGACCCAGTACTTC

abundance: .
j_gene: TRBJ2-3
v_gene: TRBV19
d_gene: .
CDR3aa: CASSIGHGADTQYF
CDR3nt: TGTGCCAGTAGTATCGGACACGGCGCAGATACGCAGTATTTT

abundance: .
j_gene: TRBJ2-5
v_gene: TRBV7-2
d_gene: .
CDR3aa: CASSLDQETQYF
CDR3nt: TGTGCCAGCAGCTTAGACCAAGAGACCCAGTACTTC

abundance: .
j_gene: TRBJ2-5
v_gene: TRBV5-1
d_gene: .
CDR3aa: CASRSSGTQEETQYF
CDR3nt: TGCGCCAGCAGGAGTTCAGGGACCCAGGAAGAGACCCAGTACTTC

abundance: .
j_gene: TRBJ2-7
v_gene: TRBV28
d_gene: TRBD2
CDR3aa: CASRSGGEQYF
CDR3nt: TGTGCCAGCAGAAGCGGGGGCGAGCAGTACTTC

abundance: .
j_gene: TRBJ1-3
v_gene: TRBV7-2
d_gene: .
CDR3aa: CASSLTDDSGNTIYF
CDR3nt: TGTGCCAGCAGCTTGACGGACGACTCTGGAAACACCATATATTTT

abundance: .
j_gene: TRBJ1-3
v_gene: TRBV5-5
d_gene: TRBD1
CDR3aa: CASSSYRGSSGNTIYF
CDR3nt: TGTGCCAGCAGCAGCTACAGGGGGAGCTCTGGAAACACCATATATTTT

abundance: .
j_gene: TRBJ2-1
v_gene: TRBV2
d_gene: .
CDR3aa: CASSKEGPPEQFF
CDR3nt: TGTGCCAGCAGCAAAGAGGGACCCCCGGAGCAGTTCTTC

abundance: few
j_gene: TRBJ2-5
v_gene: TRBV9
d_gene: .
CDR3aa: CASSPGTGIQETQYF
CDR3nt: TGTGCCAGCAGCCCAGGTACGGGAATCCAAGAGACCCAGTACTTC

abundance: .
j_gene: TRBJ2-4
v_gene: TRBV12-2
d_gene: .
CDR3aa: CASRLGPGGRDIQYF
CDR3nt: TGTGCAAGTCGCTTAGGTCCCGGGGGCCGGGACATTCAGTACTTC

abundance: .
j_gene: TRBJ2-7
v_gene: TRBV27
d_gene: .
CDR3aa: CASSFGGAVNEQYF
CDR3nt: TGTGCCAGCAGTTTCGGGGGTGCCGTTAACGAGCAGTACTTC

abundance: .
j_gene: TRBJ1-5
v_gene: TRBV13
d_gene: TRBD1
CDR3aa: CASSSTQFRDRVRNQPQHF
CDR3nt: TGTGCCAGCAGCTCAACTCAATTCCGGGACAGGGTCCGCAATCAGCCCCAGCATTTT

abundance: .
j_gene: TRBJ2-1
v_gene: TRBV7-9
d_gene: .
CDR3aa: CASSLGTGWNEQFF
CDR3nt: TGTGCCAGCAGCTTAGGGACTGGTTGGAATGAGCAGTTCTTC

abundance: .
j_gene: TRBJ2-7
v_gene: TRBV25-1
d_gene: .
CDR3aa: CASSEYSAQGYYEQYF
CDR3nt: TGTGCCAGCAGTGAATATAGTGCCCAGGGGTACTACGAGCAGTACTTC

abundance: .
j_gene: TRBJ2-3
v_gene: TRBV6-4
d_gene: TRBD1
CDR3aa: CASSPSQGDTQYF
CDR3nt: TGTGCCAGCAGTCCATCACAGGGGGATACGCAGTATTTT

abundance: .
j_gene: TRBJ2-7
v_gene: TRBV28
d_gene: .
CDR3aa: CASSGGPLGEDYEQYF
CDR3nt: TGTGCCAGCAGTGGGGGTCCTTTGGGGGAGGACTACGAGCAGTACTTC

abundance: .
j_gene: TRBJ2-7
v_gene: TRBV29-1
d_gene: .
CDR3aa: CSVEDGRGEQYF
CDR3nt: TGCAGCGTTGAAGATGGCAGGGGCGAGCAGTACTTC

abundance: .
j_gene: TRBJ2-7
v_gene: TRBV9
d_gene: TRBD1
CDR3aa: CASSAPPGTGYGEQYF
CDR3nt: TGTGCCAGCAGCGCCCCCCCCGGGACAGGGTACGGCGAGCAGTACTTC

abundance: .
j_gene: TRBJ1-1
v_gene: TRBV14
d_gene: .
CDR3aa: CASSQGRYTEAFF
CDR3nt: TGTGCCAGCAGCCAAGGTAGATACACTGAAGCTTTCTTT

abundance: .
j_gene: TRBJ2-2
v_gene: TRBV5-5
d_gene: .
CDR3aa: CASSLRGPGELFF
CDR3nt: TGTGCCAGCAGCTTGCGGGGACCCGGGGAGCTGTTTTTT

abundance: .
j_gene: TRBJ1-5
v_gene: TRBV7-2
d_gene: TRBD1
CDR3aa: CASSTSGQDSGNQPQHF
CDR3nt: TGTGCCAGCAGCACCAGCGGACAGGATAGTGGCAATCAGCCCCAGCATTTT

abundance: .
j_gene: TRBJ1-2
v_gene: TRBV16
d_gene: .
CDR3aa: CASSSSQGRGNYGYTF
CDR3nt: TGTGCCAGCAGCTCTTCGCAGGGGAGGGGGAACTATGGCTACACCTTC